Following are 7 T cell receptor beta chains from one sample sequenced in a study of molecular identifiers for immune sequencing clone quantification. TCRdb itself ran the PCR reads through MiXCR, one entry per CDR3 protein. Of 37,000 or so distinct CDR3 sequences listed, less than 20% are singletons. Sequencing was performed on naive CD8+ T cells from blood, with Jurkat cell RNA spiked in. Subset indicated: FACS-sorted CD8+CD4-CCR7+CD45RA+ naive T cells. All receptors derive from a human donor in good health. Some libraries in this study had Jurkat cell RNA spiked in.

This clonotype was recorded many times. J is TRBJ2-7 and V is TRBV6-2 or TRBV6-3; TRBD2 matches 7 bases. CDR3 length: 11 residues. V lost 10 bases, J lost 2 bases, and 2 bases stayed unmatched. Germline CDR1 and CDR2: MNHEY and SVGEGT. CDR3 sequence (DNA): TGTGCCACTGGACTAGCCTACGAGCAGTACTTC. It is translated as CATGLAYEQYF.

This clonotype occurred many times. The rearrangement uses TRBV7-3 and TRBJ2-7; TRBD2 matches 12 bases. CDR1 is SGHTA, CDR2 FQGTGA, per germline. V shed 2 bases, J shed 2 bases, and the junction held 1 base outside the gene matches. The CDR3 covers 15 residues. The CDR3 DNA follows: TGTGCCAGCAGCTTACTAGCGGGAGGGACCTACGAGCAGTACTTC. It yields the protein CASSLLAGGTYEQYF.

In its sample, this clonotype was seen many times. V is TRBV15 and J is TRBJ2-5; 9 bases match TRBD1. The CDR3 runs 15 residues. The V and J ends lost 5 bases and 3 bases, in that order; junction bases with no gene match: 7. Germline assignment: CDR1 LNHNV and CDR2 YYDKDF (reference sequence). CDR3 coding DNA: TGTGCCACCAGCTTACAGGGGGCGCGTAAAGAGACCCAGTACTTC. As protein: CATSLQGARKETQYF.

The rearrangement joins TRBV7-9 to TRBJ2-1, with D unresolved. Germline values: CDR1 SEHNR, CDR2 FQNEAQ (reference sequence). The CDR3 is made up of 13 amino acids. V lost 1 base and J 9 bases, leaving 10 bases between the germline ends. The CDR3 is CASSLEETPEQFF. In DNA, the CDR3 is TGTGCCAGCAGCTTAGAAGAGACCCCTGAGCAGTTCTTC.

Many counts were recorded for this clonotype. V usage is TRBV6-1 and J usage is TRBJ2-7, with TRBD2 matching over 9 bases. V lost 2 bases and J lost 3; bases outside the gene matches: 5. Germline V gene data show CDR1 as MNHNS and CDR2 as SASEGT. The CDR3 spans 15 residues. As DNA, the CDR3 is TGTGCCAGCAGTGAACAAGCGGGGGGTCTCTACGAGCAGTACTTC. It yields the protein CASSEQAGGLYEQYF.

Turning to this clonotype: A read error may be the cause here, since a much bigger clone is one base away. This chain joins TRBV4-3 and TRBJ1-2; 12 positions match TRBD1. The CDR3 extends over 18 amino acids. The junction had 16 bases not matched to a gene; V was cut back by 3 bases and J by 8 bases. Germline V CDR1 and CDR2: LGHNA, YSLEER. DNA of the CDR3: TGCGCCAGCAGCCATGCCTTCCTGGGACAGGGGGCGCCCTACGGCTACACCTTC. Its translation: CASSHAFLGQGAPYGYTF.

This clonotype has ten or more counts. The chain combines TRBV27 with TRBJ2-5; tentative D call: TRBD1 (6 bases). Trimming took off 5 bases at V and 5 bases at J, with 24 bases between the two ends. The CDR3 spans 17 residues. The germline gives CDR1 MNHEY, CDR2 SMNVEV (reference sequence). The CDR3 spells CASSPGRGQPTRETQYF. The CDR3 bases are TGTGCCAGCAGTCCCGGCAGGGGCCAACCCACCAGGGAGACCCAGTACTTC.